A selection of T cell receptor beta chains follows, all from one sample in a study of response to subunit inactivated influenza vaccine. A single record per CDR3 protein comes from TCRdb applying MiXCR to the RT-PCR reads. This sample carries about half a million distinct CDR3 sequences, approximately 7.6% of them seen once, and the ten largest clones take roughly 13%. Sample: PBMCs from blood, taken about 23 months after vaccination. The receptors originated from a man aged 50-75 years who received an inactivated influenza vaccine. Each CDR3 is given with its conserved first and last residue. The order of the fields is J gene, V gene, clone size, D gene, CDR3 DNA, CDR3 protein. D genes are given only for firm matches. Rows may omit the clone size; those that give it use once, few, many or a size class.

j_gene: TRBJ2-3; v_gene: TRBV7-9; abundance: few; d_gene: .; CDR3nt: TGTGCCAGCAGCGGGGGTGTTACAGATACGCAGTATTTT; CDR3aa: CASSGGVTDTQYF
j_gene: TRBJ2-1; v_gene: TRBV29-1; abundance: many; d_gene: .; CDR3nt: TGCAGCGTTGAGTTCCCACCTCGGGACAATGAGCAGTTCTTC; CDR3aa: CSVEFPPRDNEQFF
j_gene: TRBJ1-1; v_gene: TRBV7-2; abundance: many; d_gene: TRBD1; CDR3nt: TGTGCCAGCAGTTTACAGGGGACGATGAACACTGAAGCTTTCTTT; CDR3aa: CASSLQGTMNTEAFF
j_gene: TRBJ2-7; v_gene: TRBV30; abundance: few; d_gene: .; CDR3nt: TGTGCCTGGATGGAAGGGTTCTCCTACGAGCAGTACTTC; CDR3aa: CAWMEGFSYEQYF
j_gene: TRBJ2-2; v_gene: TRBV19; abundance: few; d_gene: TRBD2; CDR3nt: TGTGCCAGTAGTCCCCTCCGGGGGGGCCGCGGCACCGGGGAGCTGTTTTTT; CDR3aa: CASSPLRGGRGTGELFF
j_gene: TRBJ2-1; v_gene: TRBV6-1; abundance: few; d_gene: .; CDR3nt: TGTGCCAGCAGGGACCTTGAAGCCAGCTACAATGAGCAGTTCTTC; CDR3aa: CASRDLEASYNEQFF
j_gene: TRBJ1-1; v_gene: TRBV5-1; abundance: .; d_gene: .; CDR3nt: TGCGCCAGCAGCTTTCTCCAGGGTATGAACACTGAAGCTTTCTTT; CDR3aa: CASSFLQGMNTEAFF
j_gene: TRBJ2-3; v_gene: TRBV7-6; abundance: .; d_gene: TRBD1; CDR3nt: TGTGCCAGCAGCCCCTCGGTGACAGGGGATACGCAGTATTTT; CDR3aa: CASSPSVTGDTQYF
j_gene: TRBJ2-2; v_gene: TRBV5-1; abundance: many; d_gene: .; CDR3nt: TGCGCCAGCAGCTGGTGGACAGAGAACACCGGGGAGCTGTTTTTT; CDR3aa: CASSWWTENTGELFF
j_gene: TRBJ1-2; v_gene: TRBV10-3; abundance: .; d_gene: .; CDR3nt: TGTGCCATCAGTGCTCGGACCGGGGGAGGCTACACCTTC; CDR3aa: CAISARTGGGYTF
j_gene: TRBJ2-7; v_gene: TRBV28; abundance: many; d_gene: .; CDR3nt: TGTGCCAGCACCACGTCGGGCAGCTACGAGCAGTACTTC; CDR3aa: CASTTSGSYEQYF
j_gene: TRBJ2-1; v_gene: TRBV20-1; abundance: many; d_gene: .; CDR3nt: TGCAGTGCCCCCGGGACAAACAATGAGCAGTTCTTC; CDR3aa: CSAPGTNNEQFF
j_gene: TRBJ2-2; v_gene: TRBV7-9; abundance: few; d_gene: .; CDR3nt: TGTGCCAGCAGCCCGTTGGGGGACACCGGGGAGCTGTTTTTT; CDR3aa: CASSPLGDTGELFF